This TCR beta chain derives from a study of T cells after posttransplantation cyclophosphamide. Study-wide results and limits: Donor-recipient repertoire similarity was low at 1-2 months, rising over year one. Blood and skin or GI T cell repertoires showed limited TRB overlap.

This CDR3 spans 14 amino acids. CDR1 is SEHNR and CDR2 is FQNEAQ in the germline V gene (reference sequence). V was clipped by 5 bases and J by 6 bases, with 13 bases between them. This clone was seen many times. Its antigen is as yet unknown. Assay: immunoSEQ multiplex PCR; the TCRdb copy retains only in-frame clones and omits some. Recorded here are 30,000 to 50,000 clones, none singletons. The chain combines TRBV7-9 with TRBJ2-2, with a possible D match to TRBD2 (5 bases). Material for sequencing was PBMCs. The sequence derives from a woman between 50 and 59 years old in good health and a related stem cell transplant donor. The CDR3 sequence is CASSGPGLSGELFF. In nucleotides, the CDR3 is TGTGCCAGCAGCGGCCCCGGACTGTCCGGGGAGCTGTTTTTT.